What follows are 25 T cell receptor beta chains derived from one specimen sequenced in a study of blood T cell repertoires in COVID-19. Assay: immunoSEQ multiplex PCR; the TCRdb copy retains only in-frame clones and omits some. The sample records about 60,000 clones, 75% to 95% being singletons. Sequenced input: peripheral blood. The receptors were gathered from a human donor with active COVID-19. The donor label of this sample is uncertain.

This rearrangement joins TRBV9 to TRBJ2-6; 8 bases agree with TRBD1. CDR1 and CDR2 from the germline V gene are SGDLS and YYNGEE. The CDR3 spans 17 residues. V was pared by 4 bases and J by 4 bases, with 10 bases of the junction left unmatched. This CDR3 reads CASSPRDRWAGANVLTF. CDR3 nucleotides: TGTGCCAGCAGCCCCCGGGACAGGTGGGCCGGGGCCAACGTCCTGACTTTC.

This rearrangement joins TRBV28 to TRBJ2-1, with D possibly matching TRBD2 (5 bases). The V gene's germline CDR1 is MDHEN and CDR2 SYDVKM. The CDR3 is made up of 15 amino acids. Trimming removed 10 bases from V and 2 bases from J, with 18 bases in between. As DNA, the CDR3 is TGTGCCACCACCGGCGCGGGTCGGACCTACAATGAGCAGTTCTTC. It is translated as CATTGAGRTYNEQFF.

This sequence joins TRBV6-5 and TRBJ2-7; D perhaps matches TRBD1 (6 bases). Germline assignment: CDR1 MNHEY and CDR2 SVGAGI. CDR3 length: 14 residues. Trimming took 7 bases from V and 0 from J, leaving 13 bases between them. The CDR3 loop reads CASTRGSPSYEQYF. The CDR3, as DNA: TGTGCCAGCACCAGGGGATCCCCCTCCTACGAGCAGTACTTC.

The chain is built from TRBV5-1 and TRBJ2-7; D perhaps matches TRBD2 (5 bases). Trimming cost V 4 bases and J 5 bases, with 16 bases left between them. Germline V lookup: CDR1 SGHRS, CDR2 YFSETQ. CDR3 length equals 14 residues. CDR3 sequence: CASSDGLHRDEQYF. The CDR3 DNA sequence: TGCGCCAGCAGCGACGGACTTCATCGCGACGAGCAGTACTTC.

The V gene is TRBV9, the J gene TRBJ2-1, with 12 bases fitting TRBD2. CDR1 and CDR2 (germline): SGDLS, YYNGEE. CDR3 size: 21 residues. V dropped 7 bases and J dropped 9; count of bases not matched to a gene: 29. In nucleotides, the CDR3 is TGTGCCAGCCGAATTTCTTGGGGGAGGCTAGCGGGAGGGCCGGGTAATAGTGAGCAGTTCTTC. Protein: CASRISWGRLAGGPGNSEQFF.

This clone was detected once. V and J are TRBV6-1 and TRBJ2-7; 9 nucleotides align to TRBD1. The length of the CDR3 is 13 residues. Trimming removed 6 bases from V and 5 bases from J; junction bases left unmatched: 5. Germline V gene lookup returns CDR1 MNHNS and CDR2 SASEGT. The CDR3, as DNA: TGTGCCAGCAGCCGACAGGGGGGACACGAGCAGTACGTC. Protein product: CASSRQGGHEQYV.

V gene TRBV27 combines with J gene TRBJ2-3, with 8 bases lining up with TRBD2. This CDR3 is 13 amino acids long. Germline V gene data show CDR1 as MNHEY and CDR2 as SMNVEV (reference sequence). V lost 6 bases to trimming and J lost 3 bases; unmatched junction nucleotides: 2. The CDR3 coding sequence is TGTGCCAGCAGCGGGAGGGGGACAGATACGCAGTATTTT. Residues: CASSGRGTDTQYF.

The chain joins TRBV4-3 to TRBJ1-6; TRBD1 aligns across 8 bases. Germline values: CDR1 LGHNA, CDR2 YSLEER. V shed 1 base, J shed 7 bases, and the junction held 6 bases outside the gene matches. The CDR3 loop spans 16 amino acids. The CDR3: CASSQARTGRNSPLHF. CDR3 coding DNA: TGCGCCAGCAGCCAAGCACGGACAGGGCGGAATTCACCCCTCCACTTT.

The chain links TRBV18 to TRBJ1-5; D call uncertain. There are 13 residues in the CDR3. Germline CDR1 reads KGHSH; CDR2 reads LQKENI. Trimming took 2 bases from V and 7 from J, leaving 9 bases between them. CDR3 loop: CASSPDGSQPQHF. As DNA, the CDR3 is TGTGCCAGCTCACCAGACGGGTCCCAGCCCCAGCATTTT.

The V and J genes are TRBV9 and TRBJ1-2, with D perhaps matching TRBD1 (5 bases). V lost 3 bases and J lost 2, with 20 bases in between. Germline V gene data show CDR1 as SGDLS and CDR2 as YYNGEE. The CDR3 is 17 residues long. CDR3 in DNA: TGTGCCAGCAGCGGGGAGGGCAGGGCTAAGGGAAACTATGGCTACACCTTC. Protein product: CASSGEGRAKGNYGYTF.

This chain joins TRBV9 and TRBJ2-3; 11 bases line up with TRBD2. V lost 3 bases and J lost 0; bases outside the gene matches: 6. The CDR3 sequence is 17 residues long. Germline lookup yields CDR1 SGDLS and CDR2 YYNGEE. This chain's CDR3 is CASSGLTSGTSTDTQYF. The CDR3 DNA is TGTGCCAGCAGCGGCCTGACTAGCGGGACTAGCACAGATACGCAGTATTTT.

This clone was picked up one time. The chain couples TRBV19 to TRBJ2-1; D possibly corresponds to TRBD2 (7 bases). Germline lookup yields CDR1 LNHDA and CDR2 SQIVND (reference sequence). V was shortened by 5 bases and J by 7 bases, with 9 bases between the two germline ends. This CDR3 region has 12 residues. The CDR3 reads CASSGGANEQFF. The CDR3, as DNA: TGTGCCAGTAGTGGGGGGGCTAATGAGCAGTTCTTC.

In this sample, this clone turned up once. The rearrangement links TRBV29-1 to TRBJ2-1; 10 bases line up with TRBD2. V shed 3 bases, J shed 4 bases, and the junction held 6 bases outside the gene matches. From germline, CDR1 is SQVTM and CDR2 ANQGSEA. CDR3 length: 15 amino acids. The CDR3 loop reads CSVEVLAGVYNEQFF. Here the CDR3 DNA reads TGCAGCGTTGAGGTTCTAGCGGGAGTTTACAATGAGCAGTTCTTC.

The chain recombines TRBV5-1 with TRBJ1-2; TRBD1 agrees at 7 bases. Per the germline V gene, CDR1 is SGHRS and CDR2 is YFSETQ. V shed 4 bases and J 8 bases; nucleotides not matched to a gene: 14. The CDR3 extends over 15 amino acids. CDR3 bases: TGCGCCAGCAGCACCCCTCAGGGGGGATTGAGGGGCTACACCTTC. It codes for CASSTPQGGLRGYTF.

This clone was seen only once. This chain uses TRBV20-1 with TRBJ1-2; no clear D. Germline V gene lookup returns CDR1 DFQATT and CDR2 SNEGSKA (reference sequence). The CDR3 runs 13 residues. V lost 3 bases, J lost 8 bases, and 16 bases lay in between. For the CDR3, the DNA is TGCAGTGCTAGTCCCTACGCAGAGGTCGGCTACACCTTC. Its protein is CSASPYAEVGYTF.

The genes are TRBV4-1 and TRBJ1-2, with 9 bases aligning to TRBD1. CDR1 is MGHRA and CDR2 is YSYEKL in the germline V gene. The ends lost 4 bases at V and 8 bases at J; junction bases unmatched: 11. The CDR3 contains 15 residues. The DNA for the CDR3 is TGCGCCAGCAGCCTCCAGGGGACAGGGACGGGGGGCTACACCTTC. As protein: CASSLQGTGTGGYTF.

This sequence joins TRBV7-2 and TRBJ1-2, with D tentatively TRBD1 (6 bases). The CDR3 covers 14 residues. V was shortened by 3 bases and J by 8 bases, with 16 bases between the two germline ends. In germline, CDR1 is SGHTA, CDR2 FQGNSA. The CDR3 protein is CASSFGTSYTGYTF. CDR3 DNA: TGTGCCAGCAGCTTCGGGACATCCTATACAGGCTACACCTTC.

The rearrangement links TRBV7-2 to TRBJ1-4; D ambiguous. CDR3 size: 14 residues. Looked up from germline, CDR1 is SGHTA and CDR2 is FQGNSA. Trimming cost V 2 bases and J 0 bases, with 4 bases left between them. The CDR3 here is CASSLTATNEKLFF. As DNA, the CDR3 is TGTGCCAGCAGCTTAACAGCAACTAATGAAAAACTGTTTTTT.

This chain links TRBV7-2 with TRBJ1-2; 11 positions match TRBD1. V gave up 0 bases and J gave up 5 bases; unmatched junction bases: 2. This CDR3 has 15 amino acids. Germline V CDR1 and CDR2: SGHTA, FQGNSA. Here the CDR3 reads CASSLAGTGGYGYTF. The DNA for the CDR3 is TGTGCCAGCAGCTTAGCCGGGACAGGGGGTTATGGCTACACCTTC.

The CDR3 coding sequence is TGCGCCAGCAGACCACTAGCGATCTCCTACAATGAGCAGTTCTTC. It encodes CASRPLAISYNEQFF. The V gene is TRBV5-1, the J gene TRBJ2-1, with 7 bases that match TRBD2. After removal of 5 bases from V and 0 bases from J, the junction contained 5 bases not matched to a gene. The CDR3 is 15 amino acids. The germline V gene encodes CDR1 SGHRS and CDR2 YFSETQ.

This clone was counted a single time. The V gene is TRBV25-1, the J gene TRBJ2-5, with D possibly matching TRBD2 (6 bases). The CDR3 length is 15 residues. Germline V gives CDR1 MGHDK, CDR2 SYGVNS. Trimming pared 5 bases from V and 0 bases from J, leaving 13 bases between. CDR3 nucleotide sequence: TGTGCCAGCAGTTCCGTGGGGACTTACCAAGAGACCCAGTACTTC. It yields the protein CASSSVGTYQETQYF.

The rearrangement uses TRBV25-1 and TRBJ2-3; unclear D gene. The CDR3 is 14 amino acids. Germline V gives CDR1 MGHDK, CDR2 SYGVNS. V was trimmed by 4 bases and J by 10 bases, leaving 18 bases between them. The CDR3 DNA reads as TGTGCCAGCAGTGGACGAAGAGACTCACGGGCGCAGTATTTT. Translated, it gives CASSGRRDSRAQYF.

This chain links TRBV6-1 with TRBJ2-7; D perhaps matches TRBD2 (6 bases). V lost 4 bases and J lost 6, with 22 bases in between. The CDR3 runs to 16 residues. CDR1 and CDR2 (germline): MNHNS, SASEGT. CDR3 DNA: TGTGCCAGCAGTGTCTTGCCCGGGACTCCATCTGGCGAGCAGTACGTC. This sequence encodes CASSVLPGTPSGEQYV.

V is TRBV5-1 and J is TRBJ2-7; tentative D call: TRBD2 (5 bases). Germline-derived CDR1 and CDR2 are SGHRS and YFSETQ. This CDR3 has 14 amino acids. V lost 0 bases, J lost 9 bases, and 16 bases lay in between. For the CDR3, the DNA is TGCGCCAGCAGCTTGGCCGGGGTGGGTTCCCGGCAGTACTTC. It is translated as CASSLAGVGSRQYF.

This chain joins TRBV5-1 and TRBJ1-6, with D possibly being TRBD1 (6 bases). The CDR3 sequence is 15 residues long. The V end was cut by 5 bases, the J end by 7 bases, with 16 bases between. Germline V gene lookup returns CDR1 SGHRS and CDR2 YFSETQ. CDR3 in DNA: TGCGCCAGCAGGGGGGCCGACCTTATAAATTCACCCCTCCACTTT. Encoded protein: CASRGADLINSPLHF.